One and the same sample provided the 7 T cell receptor beta chains below, sequenced in a study of blood T cell repertoires in COVID-19. Assay used: immunoSEQ multiplex PCR; TCRdb lists only in-frame clones, some missing. The table has tens of thousands of clones, roughly 87% seen once; the top ten hold less than 0.55%. Sequenced: peripheral blood. The receptors derive from a man aged 45-60 years with COVID-19, enrolled during active disease.

V usage is TRBV29-1 and J usage is TRBJ2-7; 7 positions match TRBD2. CDR1 is SQVTM and CDR2 is ANQGSEA in the germline V gene. The CDR3 is 16 residues long. V lost 2 bases, J lost 4 bases, and 14 bases stayed unmatched. CDR3 sequence reads: CSVERQSREGGYEQYF. For the CDR3, the DNA is TGCAGCGTTGAAAGGCAGTCTAGGGAGGGTGGATACGAGCAGTACTTC.

V is TRBV18 and J is TRBJ1-2, with D unresolved. Per germline, CDR1 KGHSH and CDR2 LQKENI. This CDR3 is built from 13 residues. Trimming pared 2 bases from V and 1 base from J, leaving 5 bases between. CDR3 nucleotides: TGTGCCAGCTCACCAGCCAGTAACTATGGCTACACCTTC. It specifies CASSPASNYGYTF.

This clone was counted a few times. CDR3 sequence (DNA): TGTGCCAGCAGCTTAGTCCACAGGGTATACGAGCAGTACTTC. Its translation is CASSLVHRVYEQYF. The chain is built from TRBV7-2 and TRBJ2-7; a weak D match, TRBD1 (6 bases). The germline CDR1 and CDR2 sequences are SGHTA and FQGNSA. The length of the CDR3 is 14 residues. Trimming removed 1 base at V and 4 bases at J, with 11 bases between.

This clone was picked up one time. This sequence joins TRBV5-5 and TRBJ2-1; 10 nucleotides align to TRBD1. The CDR3 contains 14 residues. V gave up 4 bases and J gave up 8 bases; unmatched junction bases: 6. Germline loops: CDR1 SGHKS, CDR2 YYEKEE (reference sequence). The CDR3 loop reads CASSPRDRGHEQFF. In DNA, the CDR3 is TGTGCCAGCAGCCCCCGGGACAGGGGCCATGAGCAGTTCTTC.

The chain recombines TRBV20-1 with TRBJ2-1, with D hard to call. The germline CDR1 and CDR2 sequences are DFQATT and SNEGSKA (reference sequence). The CDR3 runs 14 residues. The V gene lost 3 bases and the J gene lost 7 bases, with 16 bases spanning the gap. CDR3 loop: CSASSMRVLNEQFF. The CDR3 coding sequence is TGCAGTGCTAGTTCGATGCGAGTTCTGAATGAGCAGTTCTTC.

The CDR3 bases are TGTGCCAGCAGCTTAGAAGCGGCGGCCTACGAGCAGTACTTC. Amino acid sequence: CASSLEAAAYEQYF. The chain has TRBV7-2 and TRBJ2-7; TRBD2 is a possible D gene (5 bases). V was trimmed by 1 base and J by 2 bases, leaving 9 bases between them. Germline assignment: CDR1 SGHTA and CDR2 FQGNSA. The CDR3 loop spans 14 amino acids.

The genes are TRBV5-1 and TRBJ2-2; no reliable D call. The V end was cut by 5 bases, the J end by 0 bases, with 11 bases between. CDR3 length equals 15 residues. Germline lookup yields CDR1 SGHRS and CDR2 YFSETQ. The CDR3 region is CASSSTPTNTGELFF. The CDR3 DNA is TGCGCCAGCAGTTCGACACCTACGAACACCGGGGAGCTGTTTTTT. Together with reference TRBV5-1 and TRBJ2-2, the CDR3 gives the full variable domain: KAGVTQTPRYLIKTRGQQVTLSCSPISGHRSVSWYQQTPGQGLQFLFEYFSETQRNKGNFPGRFSGRQFSNSRSEMNVSTLELGDSALYLCASSSTPTNTGELFFGEGSRLTVL.